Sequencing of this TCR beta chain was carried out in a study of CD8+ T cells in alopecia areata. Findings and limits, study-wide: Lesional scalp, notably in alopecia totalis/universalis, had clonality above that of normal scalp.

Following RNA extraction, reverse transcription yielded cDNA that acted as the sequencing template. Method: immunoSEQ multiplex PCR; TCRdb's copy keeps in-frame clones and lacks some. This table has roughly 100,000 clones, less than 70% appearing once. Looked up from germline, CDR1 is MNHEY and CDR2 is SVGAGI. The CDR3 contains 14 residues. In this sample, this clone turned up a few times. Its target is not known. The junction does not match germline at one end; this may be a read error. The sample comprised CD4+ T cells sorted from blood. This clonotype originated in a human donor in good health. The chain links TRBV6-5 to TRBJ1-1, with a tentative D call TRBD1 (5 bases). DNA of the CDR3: TGTGCCAGCAGTGACTCGGGACTGTCCACTGAAGCTTTCTTT. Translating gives CASSDSGLSTEAFF.